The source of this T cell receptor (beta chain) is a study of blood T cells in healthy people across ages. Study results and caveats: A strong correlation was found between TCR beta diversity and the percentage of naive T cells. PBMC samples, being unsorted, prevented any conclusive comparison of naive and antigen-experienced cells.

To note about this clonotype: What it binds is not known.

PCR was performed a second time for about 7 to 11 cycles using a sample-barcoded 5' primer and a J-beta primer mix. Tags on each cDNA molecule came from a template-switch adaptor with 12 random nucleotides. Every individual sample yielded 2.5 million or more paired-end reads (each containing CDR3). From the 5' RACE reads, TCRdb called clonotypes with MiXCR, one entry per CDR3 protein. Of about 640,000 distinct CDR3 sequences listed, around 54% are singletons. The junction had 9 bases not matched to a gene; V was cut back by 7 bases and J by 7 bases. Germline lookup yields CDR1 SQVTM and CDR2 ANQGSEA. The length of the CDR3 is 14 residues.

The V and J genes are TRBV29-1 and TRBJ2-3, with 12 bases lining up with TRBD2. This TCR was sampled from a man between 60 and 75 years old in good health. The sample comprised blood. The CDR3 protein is CSERLAGARNTQYF. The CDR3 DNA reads TGCAGCGAACGACTAGCGGGGGCAAGGAATACGCAGTATTTT.